This T cell receptor (beta chain) was captured in a study of regulatory T cells in long-lasting Graves disease. Library construction for TCR beta used iRepertoire HTBI primers and Arm-PCR of CDR3 regions. TCRdb reprocessed the multiplex PCR reads via MiXCR and lists one record per CDR3 protein. The sample lists over 350,000 distinct CDR3 sequences; over 12% were seen once. As to time point: newly diagnosed GD, antithyroid drugs for less than 3 months. Generation of the TCR library employed RNA extracted from PBMCs. CDR1 and CDR2 (germline): SGHRS, YFSETQ. The CDR3 length is 15 residues. Trimming cost V 1 base and J 7 bases, with 15 bases left between them. This clonotype was counted a few times. In addition, the sample was reused for a study of T cells in Graves' hyperthyroidism and ophthalmopathy. From that report: Ophthalmopathy was separated from stable hyperthyroidism by a 13 V-J model.

The sequencing used peripheral blood mononuclear cells (PBMCs), collected at new diagnosis, from a patient treated with antithyroid drugs. The V call is TRBV5-1, the J call TRBJ2-1; D possibly corresponds to TRBD2 (5 bases). The receptor's source is a middle-aged woman with Graves disease. The DNA of the CDR3 is TGCGCCAGCAGCTTGCTTTCTCCCCCGGGGAATGAGCAGTTCTTC. This encodes CASSLLSPPGNEQFF.